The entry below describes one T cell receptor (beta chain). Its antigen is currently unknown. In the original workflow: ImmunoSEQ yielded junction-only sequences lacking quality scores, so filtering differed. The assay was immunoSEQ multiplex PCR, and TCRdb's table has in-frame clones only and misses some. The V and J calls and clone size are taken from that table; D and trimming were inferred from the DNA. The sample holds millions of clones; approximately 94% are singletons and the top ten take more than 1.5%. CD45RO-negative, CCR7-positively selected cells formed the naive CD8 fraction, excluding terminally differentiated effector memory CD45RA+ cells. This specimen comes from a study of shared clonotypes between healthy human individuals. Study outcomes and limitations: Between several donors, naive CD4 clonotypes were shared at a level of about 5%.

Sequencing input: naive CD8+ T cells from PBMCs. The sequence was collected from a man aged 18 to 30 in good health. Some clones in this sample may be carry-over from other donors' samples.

The CDR3 nucleotides are TGCGCCAGCAGCGGGGGCCCTCTGAATGAGCAGTTCTTC. This encodes CASSGGPLNEQFF. V usage is TRBV4-1 and J usage is TRBJ2-1; the D gene is possibly TRBD1 (6 bases). V shed 5 bases and J shed 7 bases, with 12 bases lying between them. The CDR3 has 13 residues. Germline CDR1 reads MGHRA; CDR2 reads YSYEKL.